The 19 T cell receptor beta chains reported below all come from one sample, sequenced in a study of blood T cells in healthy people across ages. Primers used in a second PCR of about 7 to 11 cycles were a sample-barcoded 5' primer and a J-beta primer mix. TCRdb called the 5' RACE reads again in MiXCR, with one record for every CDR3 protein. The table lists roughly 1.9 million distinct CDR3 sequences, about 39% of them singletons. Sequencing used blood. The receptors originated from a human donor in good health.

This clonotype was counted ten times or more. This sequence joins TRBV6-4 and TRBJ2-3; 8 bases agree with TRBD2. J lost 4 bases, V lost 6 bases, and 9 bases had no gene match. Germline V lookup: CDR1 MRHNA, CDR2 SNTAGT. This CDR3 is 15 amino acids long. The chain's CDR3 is CASSPSSGGADTQYF. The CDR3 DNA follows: TGTGCCAGCAGCCCTTCGAGCGGGGGTGCAGATACGCAGTATTTT.

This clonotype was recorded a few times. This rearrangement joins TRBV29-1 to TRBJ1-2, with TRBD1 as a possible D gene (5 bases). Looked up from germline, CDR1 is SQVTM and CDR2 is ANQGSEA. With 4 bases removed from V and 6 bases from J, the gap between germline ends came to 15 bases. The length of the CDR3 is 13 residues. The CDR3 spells CSVGGEGANGYTF. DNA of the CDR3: TGCAGCGTTGGGGGGGAAGGGGCGAATGGCTACACCTTC. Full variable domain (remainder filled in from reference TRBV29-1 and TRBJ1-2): SAVISQKPSRDICQRGTSLTIQCQVDSQVTMMFWYRQQPGQSLTLIATANQGSEATYESGFVIDKFPISRPNLTFSTLTVSNMSPEDSSIYLCSVGGEGANGYTFGSGTRLTVV.

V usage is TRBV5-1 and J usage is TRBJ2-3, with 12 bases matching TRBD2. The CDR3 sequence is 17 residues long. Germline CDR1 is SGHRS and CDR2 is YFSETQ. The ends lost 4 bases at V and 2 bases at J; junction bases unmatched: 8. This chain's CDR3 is CASSMGSSGGATDTQYF. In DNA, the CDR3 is TGCGCCAGCAGCATGGGATCTAGCGGGGGGGCCACAGATACGCAGTATTTT.

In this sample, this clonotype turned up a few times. In DNA form, the CDR3 reads TGCAGTGGCCTATCCCAAGAGACCCAGTACTTC. It codes for CSGLSQETQYF. The chain employs TRBV20-1 and TRBJ2-5, with no clear D. Trimming stripped 7 bases from V and 1 base from J, with 7 bases between. The CDR3 has 11 residues. Germline CDR1 reads DFQATT; CDR2 reads SNEGSKA (reference sequence).

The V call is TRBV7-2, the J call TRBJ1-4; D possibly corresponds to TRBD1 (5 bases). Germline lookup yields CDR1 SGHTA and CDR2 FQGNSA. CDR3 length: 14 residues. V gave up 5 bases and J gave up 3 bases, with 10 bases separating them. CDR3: CASSAGPANEKLFF. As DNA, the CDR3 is TGTGCCAGCAGCGCGGGACCAGCTAATGAAAAACTGTTTTTT.

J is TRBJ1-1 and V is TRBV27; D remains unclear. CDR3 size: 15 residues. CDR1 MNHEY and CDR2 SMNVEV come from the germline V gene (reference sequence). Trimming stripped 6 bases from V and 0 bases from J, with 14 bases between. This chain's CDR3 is CASRKQEPMNTEAFF. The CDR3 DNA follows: TGTGCCAGCAGGAAACAAGAACCAATGAACACTGAAGCTTTCTTT.

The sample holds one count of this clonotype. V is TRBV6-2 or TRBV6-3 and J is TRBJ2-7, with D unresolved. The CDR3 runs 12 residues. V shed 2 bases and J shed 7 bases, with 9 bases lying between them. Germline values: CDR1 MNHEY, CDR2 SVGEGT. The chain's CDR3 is CASSYPPQEQYF. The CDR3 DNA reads TGTGCCAGCAGTTACCCACCACAGGAGCAGTACTTC.

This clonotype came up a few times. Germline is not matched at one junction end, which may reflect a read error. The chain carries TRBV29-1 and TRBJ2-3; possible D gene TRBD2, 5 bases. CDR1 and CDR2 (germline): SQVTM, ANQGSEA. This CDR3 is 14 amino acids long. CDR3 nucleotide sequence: TGCAGCGCTGAAAAAGCGGCCGGATGGGATACGCAGTATTTT. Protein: CSAEKAAGWDTQYF.

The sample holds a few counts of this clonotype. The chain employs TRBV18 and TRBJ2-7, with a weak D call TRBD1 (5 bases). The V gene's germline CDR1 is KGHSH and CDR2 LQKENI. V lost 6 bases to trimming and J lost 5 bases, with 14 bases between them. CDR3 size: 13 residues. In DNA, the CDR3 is TGTGCCAGCTCCCCGGCAGGGTTCGACGAGCAGTACTTC. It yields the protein CASSPAGFDEQYF.

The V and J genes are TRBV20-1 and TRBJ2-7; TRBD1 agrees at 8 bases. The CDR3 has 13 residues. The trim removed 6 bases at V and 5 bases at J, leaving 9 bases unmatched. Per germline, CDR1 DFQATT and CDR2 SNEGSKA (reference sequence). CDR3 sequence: CSAKKTGVNEQYF. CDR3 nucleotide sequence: TGCAGTGCAAAAAAGACAGGGGTTAACGAGCAGTACTTC.

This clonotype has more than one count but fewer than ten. The CDR3, as DNA: TGTGCCGCACAGGGGGATGGCTACACCTTC. Translated: CAAQGDGYTF. This chain links TRBV6-2 or TRBV6-3 with TRBJ1-2; TRBD1 aligns across 8 bases. V lost 11 bases, J lost 6 bases, and 2 bases stayed unmatched. The CDR3 has 10 residues. Germline V gene data show CDR1 as MNHEY and CDR2 as SVGEGT.

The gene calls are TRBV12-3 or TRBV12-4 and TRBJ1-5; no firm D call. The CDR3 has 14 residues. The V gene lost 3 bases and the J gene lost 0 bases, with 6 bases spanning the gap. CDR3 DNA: TGTGCCAGCAGTTTTAGTACTAGCAATCAGCCCCAGCATTTT. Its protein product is CASSFSTSNQPQHF.

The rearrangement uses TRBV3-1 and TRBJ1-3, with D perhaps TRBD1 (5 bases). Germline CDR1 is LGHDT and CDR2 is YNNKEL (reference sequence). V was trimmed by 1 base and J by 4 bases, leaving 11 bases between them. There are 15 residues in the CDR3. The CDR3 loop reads CASSQGVGEGNTIYF. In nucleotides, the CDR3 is TGTGCCAGCAGCCAAGGTGTAGGGGAAGGAAACACCATATATTTT.

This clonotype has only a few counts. CDR3 region: CASSQKAIQETQYF. The CDR3 nucleotides read TGTGCCAGCAGCCAAAAGGCTATCCAAGAGACCCAGTACTTC. This rearrangement joins TRBV3-1 to TRBJ2-5; D is ambiguous. The V and J ends lost 2 bases and 1 base respectively, with 8 bases between them. The CDR3 spans 14 residues. CDR1 is LGHDT and CDR2 is YNNKEL in the germline V gene (reference sequence).

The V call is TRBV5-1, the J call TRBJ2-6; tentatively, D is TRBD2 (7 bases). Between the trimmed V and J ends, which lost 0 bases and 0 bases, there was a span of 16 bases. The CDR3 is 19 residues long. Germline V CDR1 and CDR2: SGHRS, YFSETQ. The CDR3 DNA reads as TGCGCCAGCAGCTTGGCCTTTCGGGGGGCGAGCTCTGGGGCCAACGTCCTGACTTTC. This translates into CASSLAFRGASSGANVLTF.

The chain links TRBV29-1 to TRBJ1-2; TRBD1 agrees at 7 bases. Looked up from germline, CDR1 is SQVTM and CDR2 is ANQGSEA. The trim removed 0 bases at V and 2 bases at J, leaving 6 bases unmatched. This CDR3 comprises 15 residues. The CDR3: CSVEEESDRNYGYTF. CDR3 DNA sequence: TGCAGCGTTGAAGAGGAATCGGACAGGAACTATGGCTACACCTTC.

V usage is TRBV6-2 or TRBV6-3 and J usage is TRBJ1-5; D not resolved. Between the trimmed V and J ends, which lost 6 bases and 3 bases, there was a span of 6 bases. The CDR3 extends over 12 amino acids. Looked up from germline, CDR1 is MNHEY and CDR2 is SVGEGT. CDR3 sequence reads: CASRDANQPQHF. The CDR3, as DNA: TGTGCCAGCAGGGACGCCAATCAGCCCCAGCATTTT.

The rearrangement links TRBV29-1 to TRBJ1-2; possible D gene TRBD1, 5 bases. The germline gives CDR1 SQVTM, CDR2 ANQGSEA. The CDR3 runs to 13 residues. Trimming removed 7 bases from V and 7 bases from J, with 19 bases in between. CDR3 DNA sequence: TGCAGCGCCCGGACGGGGGGTTGCCCTGGCTACACCTTC. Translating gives CSARTGGCPGYTF. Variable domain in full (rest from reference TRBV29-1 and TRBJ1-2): SAVISQKPSRDICQRGTSLTIQCQVDSQVTMMFWYRQQPGQSLTLIATANQGSEATYESGFVIDKFPISRPNLTFSTLTVSNMSPEDSSIYLCSARTGGCPGYTFGSGTRLTVV.

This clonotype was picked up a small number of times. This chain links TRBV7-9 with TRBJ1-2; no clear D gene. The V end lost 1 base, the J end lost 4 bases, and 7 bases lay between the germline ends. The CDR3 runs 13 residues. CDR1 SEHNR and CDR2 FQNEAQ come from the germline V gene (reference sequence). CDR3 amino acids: CASSLVTAYGYTF. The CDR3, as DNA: TGTGCCAGCAGCTTAGTTACAGCCTATGGCTACACCTTC.